The present entry profiles one TCR beta chain with its context. The antigen is undetermined. Trimming pared 1 base from V and 6 bases from J, leaving 15 bases between. CDR3 size: 15 residues. The V gene's germline CDR1 is LGHNT and CDR2 FRNRAP. The treatment here: 15 to 20 received Ad26.COV2.S at low or high dose, single or two shots; about 5 received placebo; per-sample allocation not given. Samples analyzed were those drawn on day 63 after the first vaccine or placebo injection. Spike of the Wuhan-strain SARS-CoV-2 was expressed by an Ad26 vector, which formed the vaccine. This sample was taken from a study of Ad26.COV2.S vaccination and SARS-CoV-2 variants. On the study more broadly: Donor was assigned to the Ad26.COV2.S arm of trial COV1001.

This table comes from immunoSEQ multiplex PCR, and its TCRdb copy is limited to in-frame clones, with some not included. The table has over 450,000 clones, 89% seen once. General study points: Substantial response breadth was reportedly seen for spike-specific CD8+ and CD4+ T cells after vaccination. Vaccinated and placebo-treated recipients had similar non-spike TCR breadth.

The specimen comprised peripheral blood, sampled in a trial of Ad26.COV2.S vaccine versus placebo. This clonotype was sampled from a person between 18 and 59 years old who received the Ad26.COV2.S COVID-19 vaccine or a placebo. The rearrangement uses TRBV12-5 and TRBJ1-2; D is perhaps TRBD1 (5 bases). CDR3 loop: CASGLAGLRRNGYTF. The CDR3 coding sequence is TGTGCTAGTGGTTTGGCAGGGTTACGGAGAAATGGCTACACCTTC. The variable domain in full, completed from reference TRBV12-5 and TRBJ1-2, reads DARVTQTPRHKVTEMGQEVTMRCQPILGHNTVFWYRQTMMQGLELLAYFRNRAPLDDSGMPKDRFSAEMPDATLATLKIQPSEPRDSAVYFCASGLAGLRRNGYTFGSGTRLTVV.